This is a list of T cell receptor beta chains from one sample in a study of CD8 T cells in Susac syndrome. TCRdb recomputed calls from the immunoSEQ multiplex PCR reads with MiXCR, one row per CDR3 protein. The table lists under 150,000 distinct CDR3 sequences, around nine tenths of them singletons. Material: CD8+ T cells from PBMCs. The receptor set was obtained from a human donor with multiple sclerosis. The conserved cysteine and the conserved F or W are not part of the CDR3 here. A D gene is named only where the DNA matches it firmly.

J gene | D gene | V gene | CDR3 protein
TRBJ1-1 | NA | TRBV18 | ASSVQPGADEAF
TRBJ2-1 | NA | TRBV27 | ASSLGGSPYNEQF
TRBJ1-2 | TRBD1 | TRBV5-6 | ASSWDRSNYGYT
TRBJ2-5 | TRBD2 | TRBV5-1 | ASSWTAGTSGGTQETQY
TRBJ2-2 | TRBD2 | TRBV27 | ASRLGGTGELF
TRBJ2-1 | NA | TRBV29-1 | SGLGLNEQF
TRBJ2-7 | TRBD1 | TRBV2 | TSSGADRGYEQY
TRBJ2-1 | NA | TRBV30 | AWSLDSNNEQF
TRBJ1-1 | TRBD1 | TRBV5-1 | ASSFTGGLNTEAF
TRBJ1-1 | NA | TRBV4-3 | ASSAIGANTEAF
TRBJ2-2 | NA | TRBV29-1 | SASDPLLNTGELF
TRBJ2-7 | TRBD2 | TRBV6-5 | ASSPRGLASYEQY
TRBJ2-5 | TRBD1 | TRBV5-4 | ASSRTTGQLMTQY
TRBJ2-3 | NA | TRBV7-9 | ASSFNMITDTQY
TRBJ1-1 | NA | TRBV29-1 | SVSDRLNTEAF
TRBJ2-6 | NA | TRBV19 | ASKGSGANVLT
TRBJ1-4 | NA | TRBV4-1 | ASSQTLGRFNEKLF
TRBJ2-5 | NA | TRBV21-1 | ASKVQETQY
TRBJ2-5 | NA | TRBV12-3/TRBV12-4 | ASSPDSTRETQY
TRBJ2-7 | TRBD1 | TRBV9 | ASSVGTGGEQY
TRBJ1-5 | NA | TRBV6-5 | ASSPGRLNQPQH
TRBJ2-7 | NA | TRBV19 | ASAEGTLYEQY
TRBJ1-1 | NA | TRBV27 | ASSFPGSGIAF
TRBJ1-1 | NA | TRBV12-3/TRBV12-4 | ASSLSYTEAF
TRBJ2-1 | TRBD2 | TRBV7-9 | ASSSSGGGRDNEQF
TRBJ1-5 | NA | TRBV2 | ASSDAGWRPQH
TRBJ2-1 | NA | TRBV2 | ASSPPGGESYNEQF
TRBJ2-3 | TRBD1 | TRBV29-1 | SISGQGADGTQY
TRBJ2-7 | TRBD2 | TRBV7-9 | ASSLRTSGNEQY
TRBJ1-5 | TRBD1 | TRBV6-2/TRBV6-3 | ASSYLRGWVGVGQERASNQPQH
TRBJ2-7 | TRBD2 | TRBV15 | ATSSWTSGLPEQY
TRBJ1-1 | NA | TRBV7-9 | ASSTSGEDTEAF
TRBJ1-1 | NA | TRBV19 | ASRKSGNTEAF
TRBJ2-7 | TRBD2 | TRBV5-1 | ASSYYSGRTYEQY
TRBJ2-7 | TRBD2 | TRBV23-1 | ASSQSKGGGGYEQY
TRBJ2-1 | NA | TRBV30 | AWSWANEQF
TRBJ2-7 | TRBD2 | TRBV6-5 | ASSPTSGRPYEQY
TRBJ1-1 | NA | TRBV29-1 | SVEDGSRREEAF
TRBJ2-1 | NA | TRBV29-1 | SVYTSSSYNEQF
TRBJ1-1 | NA | TRBV5-6 | ASVPSTGMKVAF
TRBJ2-2 | NA | TRBV7-9 | ASTPPRENTGELF
TRBJ1-5 | TRBD1 | TRBV29-1 | SVVTGGSNQPQH
TRBJ2-1 | TRBD2 | TRBV3-1 | ASSQGGGSGYEQF
TRBJ1-2 | NA | TRBV5-6 | ASSSADYGYT
TRBJ2-7 | NA | TRBV30 | AWSDAYEQY
TRBJ2-7 | TRBD1 | TRBV30 | AWSGGQGAPYEQY
TRBJ2-1 | TRBD2 | TRBV2 | ASRGTSEVNEQF
TRBJ1-2 | NA | TRBV7-9 | ASSSPLGGDYGYT
TRBJ1-5 | NA | TRBV21-1 | ASSSRDRVSVYPVKPQH